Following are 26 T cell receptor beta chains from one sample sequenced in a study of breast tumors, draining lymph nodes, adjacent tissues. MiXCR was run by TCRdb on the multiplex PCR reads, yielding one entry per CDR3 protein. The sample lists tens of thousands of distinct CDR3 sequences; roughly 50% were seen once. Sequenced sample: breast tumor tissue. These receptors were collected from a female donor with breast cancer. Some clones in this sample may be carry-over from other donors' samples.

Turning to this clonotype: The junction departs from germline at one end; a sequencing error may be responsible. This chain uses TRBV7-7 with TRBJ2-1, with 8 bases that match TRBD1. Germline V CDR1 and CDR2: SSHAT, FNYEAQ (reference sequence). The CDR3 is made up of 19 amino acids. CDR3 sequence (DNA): TGTGCTAGCAGCTTATATGAGCGATATGGACAGGGCTTCTACAATGAGCAGTTCTTC. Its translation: CASSLYERYGQGFYNEQFF.

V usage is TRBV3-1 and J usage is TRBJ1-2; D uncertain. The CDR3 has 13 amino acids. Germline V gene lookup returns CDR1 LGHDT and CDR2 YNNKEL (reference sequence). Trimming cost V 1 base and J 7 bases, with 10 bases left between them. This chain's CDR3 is CASSQGHSRGYTF. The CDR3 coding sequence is TGTGCCAGCAGCCAAGGGCACTCACGTGGCTACACCTTC. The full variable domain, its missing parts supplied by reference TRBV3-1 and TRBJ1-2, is DTAVSQTPKYLVTQMGNDKSIKCEQNLGHDTMYWYKQDSKKFLKIMFSYNNKELIINETVPNRFSPKSPDKAHLNLHINSLELGDSAVYFCASSQGHSRGYTFGSGTRLTVV.

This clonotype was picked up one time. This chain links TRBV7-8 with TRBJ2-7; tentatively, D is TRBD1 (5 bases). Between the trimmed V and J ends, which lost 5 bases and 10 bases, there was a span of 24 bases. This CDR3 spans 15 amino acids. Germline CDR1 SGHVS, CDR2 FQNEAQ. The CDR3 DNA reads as TGTGCCAGCAGCCGGAGATGGGGCCAGGAGCAGGACCAGTACTTC. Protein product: CASSRRWGQEQDQYF.

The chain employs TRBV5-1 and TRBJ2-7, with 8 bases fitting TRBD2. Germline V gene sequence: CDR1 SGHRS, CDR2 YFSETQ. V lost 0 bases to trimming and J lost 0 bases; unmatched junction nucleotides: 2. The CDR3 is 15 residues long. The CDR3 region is CASSLEAGGSYEQYF. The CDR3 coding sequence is TGCGCCAGCAGCTTGGAGGCGGGGGGCTCCTACGAGCAGTACTTC. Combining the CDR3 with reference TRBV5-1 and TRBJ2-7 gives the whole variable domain KAGVTQTPRYLIKTRGQQVTLSCSPISGHRSVSWYQQTPGQGLQFLFEYFSETQRNKGNFPGRFSGRQFSNSRSEMNVSTLELGDSALYLCASSLEAGGSYEQYFGPGTRLTVT.

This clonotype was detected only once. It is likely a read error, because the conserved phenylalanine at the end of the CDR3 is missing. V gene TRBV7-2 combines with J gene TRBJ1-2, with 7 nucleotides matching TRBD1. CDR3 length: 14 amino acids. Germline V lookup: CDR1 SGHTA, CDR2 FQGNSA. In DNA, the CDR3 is TGTGTCAGCAGCCGCGACAGGGTAAACTATGGCTACACCCTC. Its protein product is CVSSRDRVNYGYTL.

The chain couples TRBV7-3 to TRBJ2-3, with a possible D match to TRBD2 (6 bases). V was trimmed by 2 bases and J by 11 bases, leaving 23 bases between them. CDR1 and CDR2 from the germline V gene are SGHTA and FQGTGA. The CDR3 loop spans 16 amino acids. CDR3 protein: CASSLGPLAEYNEQYF. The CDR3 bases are TGTGCCAGCAGCTTAGGTCCACTAGCCGAGTACAATGAGCAGTATTTT.

The CDR3 sequence is CASSYGGSTDTQYF. In DNA, the CDR3 is TGCGCCAGCAGCTACGGGGGTAGCACAGATACGCAGTATTTT. The chain recombines TRBV5-1 with TRBJ2-3; D is possibly TRBD2 (6 bases). This CDR3 contains 14 residues. The V gene lost 3 bases and the J gene lost 0 bases, with 8 bases spanning the gap. CDR1 is SGHRS, CDR2 YFSETQ, per germline.

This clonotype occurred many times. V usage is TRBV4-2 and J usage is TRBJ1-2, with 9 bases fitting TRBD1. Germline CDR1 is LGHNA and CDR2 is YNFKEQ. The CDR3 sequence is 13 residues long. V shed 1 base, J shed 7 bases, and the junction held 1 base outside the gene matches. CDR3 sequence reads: CASSQGTGVGYTF. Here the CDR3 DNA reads TGTGCCAGCAGCCAAGGGACAGGGGTTGGCTACACCTTC.

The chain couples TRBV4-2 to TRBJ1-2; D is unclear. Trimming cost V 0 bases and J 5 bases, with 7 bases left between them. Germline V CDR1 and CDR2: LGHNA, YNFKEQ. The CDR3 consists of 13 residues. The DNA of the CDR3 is TGTGCCAGCAGCCAAGAGGCAGTTTATGGCTACACCTTC. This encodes CASSQEAVYGYTF.

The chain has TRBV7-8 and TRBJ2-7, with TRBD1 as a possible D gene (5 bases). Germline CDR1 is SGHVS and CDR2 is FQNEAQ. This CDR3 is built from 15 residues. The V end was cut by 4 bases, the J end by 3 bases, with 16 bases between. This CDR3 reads CASSYPLGLSYEQYF. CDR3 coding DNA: TGTGCCAGCAGCTACCCTTTGGGGCTGAGCTACGAGCAGTACTTC. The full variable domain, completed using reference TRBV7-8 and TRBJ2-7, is GAGVSQSPRYKVAKRGQDVALRCDPISGHVSLFWYQQALGQGPEFLTYFQNEAQLDKSGLPSDRFFAERPEGSVSTLKIQRTQQEDSAVYLCASSYPLGLSYEQYFGPGTRLTVT.

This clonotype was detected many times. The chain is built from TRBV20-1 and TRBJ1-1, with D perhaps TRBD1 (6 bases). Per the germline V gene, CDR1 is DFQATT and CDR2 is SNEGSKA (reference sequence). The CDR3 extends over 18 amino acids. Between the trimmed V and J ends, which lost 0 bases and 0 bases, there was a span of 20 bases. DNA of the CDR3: TGCAGTGCTAGAGATCCGGAGGGGCAGGGGTTCATGAACACTGAAGCTTTCTTT. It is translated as CSARDPEGQGFMNTEAFF.

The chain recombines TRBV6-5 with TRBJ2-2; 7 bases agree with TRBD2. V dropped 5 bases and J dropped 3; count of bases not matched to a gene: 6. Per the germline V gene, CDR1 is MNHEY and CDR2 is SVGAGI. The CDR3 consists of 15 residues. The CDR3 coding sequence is TGTGCCAGCAGTCCCGCGGGGGACCACACCGGGGAGCTGTTTTTT. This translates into CASSPAGDHTGELFF.

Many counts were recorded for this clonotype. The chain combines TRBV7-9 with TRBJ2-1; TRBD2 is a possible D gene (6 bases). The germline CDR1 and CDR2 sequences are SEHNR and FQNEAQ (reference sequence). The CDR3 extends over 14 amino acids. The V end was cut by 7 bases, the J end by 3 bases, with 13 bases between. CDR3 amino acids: CASMGGANYNEQFF. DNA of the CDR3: TGTGCCAGCATGGGCGGGGCCAACTACAATGAGCAGTTCTTC.

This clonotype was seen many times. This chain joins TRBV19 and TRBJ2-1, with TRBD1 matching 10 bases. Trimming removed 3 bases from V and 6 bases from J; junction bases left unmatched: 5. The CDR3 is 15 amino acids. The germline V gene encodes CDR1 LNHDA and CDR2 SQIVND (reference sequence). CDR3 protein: CASSITGTGANEQFF. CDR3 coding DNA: TGTGCCAGTAGTATTACCGGGACAGGGGCCAATGAGCAGTTCTTC.

Written as DNA, the CDR3 is TGCAGCGTGGTTCCTACTAGCGGGGAGAGCTCCTACAATGAGCAGTTCTTC. It is translated as CSVVPTSGESSYNEQFF. The genes are TRBV29-1 and TRBJ2-1; the match to TRBD2 covers 10 bases. V was clipped by 6 bases and J by 0 bases; unmatched bases: 11. Germline CDR1 is SQVTM and CDR2 is ANQGSEA. CDR3 length equals 17 residues.

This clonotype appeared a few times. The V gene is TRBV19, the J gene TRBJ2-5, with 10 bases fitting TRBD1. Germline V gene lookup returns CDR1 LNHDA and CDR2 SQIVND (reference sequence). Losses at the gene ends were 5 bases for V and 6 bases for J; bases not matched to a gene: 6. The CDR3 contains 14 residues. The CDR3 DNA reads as TGTGCCAGTAGTTCCGACAGGGGGCTCAAGACCCAGTACTTC. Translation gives CASSSDRGLKTQYF.

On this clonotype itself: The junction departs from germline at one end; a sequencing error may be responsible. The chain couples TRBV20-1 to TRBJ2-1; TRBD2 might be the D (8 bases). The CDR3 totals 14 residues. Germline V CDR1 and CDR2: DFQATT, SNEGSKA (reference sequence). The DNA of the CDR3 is TGCAGTGCCACAGGGGCGGGGGGCTACACTGAGCAGCTCTTC. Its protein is CSATGAGGYTEQLF.

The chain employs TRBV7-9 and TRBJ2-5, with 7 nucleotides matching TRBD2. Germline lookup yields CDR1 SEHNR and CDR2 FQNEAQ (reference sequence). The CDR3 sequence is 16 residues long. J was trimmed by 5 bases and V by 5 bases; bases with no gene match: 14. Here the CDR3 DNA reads TGTGCCAGCAGCCAAGGCACTGCGGGAGAGGATGAGACCCAGTACTTC. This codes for CASSQGTAGEDETQYF. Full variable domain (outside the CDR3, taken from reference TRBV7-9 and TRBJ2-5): DTGVSQNPRHKITKRGQNVTFRCDPISEHNRLYWYRQTLGQGPEFLTYFQNEAQLEKSRLLSDRFSAERPKGSFSTLEIQRTEQGDSAMYLCASSQGTAGEDETQYFGPGTRLLVL.

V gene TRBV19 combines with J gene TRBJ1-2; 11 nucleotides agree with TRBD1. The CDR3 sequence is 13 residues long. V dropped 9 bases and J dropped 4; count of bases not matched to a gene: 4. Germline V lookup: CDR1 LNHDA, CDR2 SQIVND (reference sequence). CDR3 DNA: TGTGCCAGCCGGACAGGGGGCAGCTATGGCTACACCTTC. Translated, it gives CASRTGGSYGYTF.

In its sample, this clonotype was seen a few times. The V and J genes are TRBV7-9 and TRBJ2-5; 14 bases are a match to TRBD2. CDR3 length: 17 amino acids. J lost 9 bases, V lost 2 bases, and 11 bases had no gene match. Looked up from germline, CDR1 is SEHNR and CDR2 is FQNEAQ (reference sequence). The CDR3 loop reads CASSLRTSGRTGEPQYF. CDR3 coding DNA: TGTGCCAGCAGCTTAAGGACTAGCGGGAGGACCGGGGAGCCCCAGTACTTC.

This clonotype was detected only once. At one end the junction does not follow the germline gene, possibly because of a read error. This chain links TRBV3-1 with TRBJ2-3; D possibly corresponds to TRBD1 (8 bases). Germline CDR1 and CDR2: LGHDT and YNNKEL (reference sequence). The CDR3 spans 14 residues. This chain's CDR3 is CASTQQGGADTQYF. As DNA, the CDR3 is TGTGCCAGCACCCAACAGGGGGGGGCAGATACGCAGTATTTT.

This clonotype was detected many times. The CDR3 DNA sequence: TGTGCCAGCAGCCCCCGGGGGACCGACGGCTACACCTTC. The encoded protein is CASSPRGTDGYTF. The chain has TRBV16 and TRBJ1-2, with D maybe TRBD1 (5 bases). The germline V gene has CDR1 KGHSY and CDR2 FQNENV. This CDR3 is built from 13 residues. V was cut by 4 bases and J by 8 bases, with 14 bases left in between. Looking up the rest from reference TRBV16 and TRBJ1-2 gives the full variable domain: GEEVAQTPKHLVRGEGQKAKLYCAPIKGHSYVFWYQQVLKNEFKFLISFQNENVFDETGMPKERFSAKCLPNSPCSLEIQATKLEDSAVYFCASSPRGTDGYTFGSGTRLTVV.

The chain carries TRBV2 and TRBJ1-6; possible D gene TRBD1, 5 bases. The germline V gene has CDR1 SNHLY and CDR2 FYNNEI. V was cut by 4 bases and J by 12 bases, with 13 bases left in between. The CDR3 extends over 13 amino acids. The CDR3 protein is CASSARGTEPLHF. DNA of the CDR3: TGTGCCAGCAGTGCAAGGGGAACGGAACCCCTCCACTTT.

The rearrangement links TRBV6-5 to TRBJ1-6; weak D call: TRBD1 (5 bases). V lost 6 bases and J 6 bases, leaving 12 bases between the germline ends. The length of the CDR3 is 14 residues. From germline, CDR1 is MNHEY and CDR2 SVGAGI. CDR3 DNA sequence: TGTGCCAGCAGCAAGGGACGGAGTAATTCACCCCTCCACTTT. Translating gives CASSKGRSNSPLHF.

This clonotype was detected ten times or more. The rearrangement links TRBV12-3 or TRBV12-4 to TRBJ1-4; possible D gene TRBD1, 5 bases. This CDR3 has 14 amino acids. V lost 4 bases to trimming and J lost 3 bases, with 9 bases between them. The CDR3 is CASSSLGANEKLFF. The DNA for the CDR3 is TGTGCCAGCAGTTCCTTGGGGGCTAATGAAAAACTGTTTTTT.

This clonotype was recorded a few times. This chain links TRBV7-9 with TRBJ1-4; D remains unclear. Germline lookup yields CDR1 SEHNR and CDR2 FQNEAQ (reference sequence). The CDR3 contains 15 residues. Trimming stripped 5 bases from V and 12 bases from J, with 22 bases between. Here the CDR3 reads CASSPPREAPGELFF. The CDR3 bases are TGTGCCAGCAGCCCACCTCGAGAGGCGCCTGGGGAACTGTTTTTT.